The clone carrying this T cell receptor beta chain was found many times. Its antigen is not known. CDR1 and CDR2 from the germline V gene are MNHNY and SVGAGI (reference sequence). J gave up 3 bases and V 6 bases, and 0 bases lay outside the gene matches. This CDR3 comprises 13 residues. This record belongs to a study of blood T cells in healthy people across ages. Study results and limitations: When set beside aged donors, long-lived donors presented more naive CD4+ cells and higher diversity.

Primed by a sample-barcoded 5' primer and a J-beta primer mix, a second PCR proceeded for about 6 to 11 cycles. Using its own MiXCR run on the 5' RACE reads, TCRdb lists one record per CDR3 protein. The table includes around 1,000,000 distinct CDR3 sequences, around two fifths detected once. The sample consisted of blood. This rearrangement joins TRBV6-6 to TRBJ2-2; the match to TRBD1 covers 8 bases. The receptor was isolated from a young man in good health. CDR3 region: CASRDRDTGELFF. The CDR3 nucleotides are TGTGCCAGCAGGGACAGGGACACCGGGGAGCTGTTTTTT.